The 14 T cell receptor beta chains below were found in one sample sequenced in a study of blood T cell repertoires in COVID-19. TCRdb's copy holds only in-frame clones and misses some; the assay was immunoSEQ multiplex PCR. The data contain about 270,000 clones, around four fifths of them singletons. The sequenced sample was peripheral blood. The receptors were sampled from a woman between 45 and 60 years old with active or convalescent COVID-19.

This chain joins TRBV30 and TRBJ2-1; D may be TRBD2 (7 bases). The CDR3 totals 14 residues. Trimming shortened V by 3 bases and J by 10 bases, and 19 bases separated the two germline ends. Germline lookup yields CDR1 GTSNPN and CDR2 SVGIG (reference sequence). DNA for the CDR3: TGTGCCTGGAGGTCCCTCAGCGGGACACGAGAGCAGTTCTTC. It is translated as CAWRSLSGTREQFF.

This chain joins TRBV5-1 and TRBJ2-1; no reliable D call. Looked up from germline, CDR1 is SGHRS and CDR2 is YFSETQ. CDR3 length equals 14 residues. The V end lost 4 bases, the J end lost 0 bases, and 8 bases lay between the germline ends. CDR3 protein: CASSPLPSYNEQFF. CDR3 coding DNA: TGCGCCAGCAGCCCCCTCCCCTCCTACAATGAGCAGTTCTTC.

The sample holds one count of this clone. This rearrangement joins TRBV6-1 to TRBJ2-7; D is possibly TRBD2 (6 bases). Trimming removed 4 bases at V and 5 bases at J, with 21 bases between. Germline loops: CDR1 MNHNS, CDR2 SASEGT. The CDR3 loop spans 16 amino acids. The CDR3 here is CASSVSKAGRLDEQYF. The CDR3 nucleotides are TGTGCCAGCAGTGTCAGTAAGGCAGGGAGGTTAGACGAGCAGTACTTC.

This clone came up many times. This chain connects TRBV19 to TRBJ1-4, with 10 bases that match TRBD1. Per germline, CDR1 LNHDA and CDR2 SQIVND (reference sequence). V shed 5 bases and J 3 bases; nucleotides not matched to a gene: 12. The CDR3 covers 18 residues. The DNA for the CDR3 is TGTGCCAGTAGTCACCGGACAGGGGGATCAGGGGCTAATGAAAAACTGTTTTTT. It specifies CASSHRTGGSGANEKLFF.

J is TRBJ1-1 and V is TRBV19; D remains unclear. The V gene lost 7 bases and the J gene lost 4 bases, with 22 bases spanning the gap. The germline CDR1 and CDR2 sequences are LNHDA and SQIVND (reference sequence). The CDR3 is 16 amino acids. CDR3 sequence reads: CASMFVGLVEGTEAFF. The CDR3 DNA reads TGTGCCAGTATGTTCGTGGGCCTTGTTGAAGGCACTGAAGCTTTCTTT.

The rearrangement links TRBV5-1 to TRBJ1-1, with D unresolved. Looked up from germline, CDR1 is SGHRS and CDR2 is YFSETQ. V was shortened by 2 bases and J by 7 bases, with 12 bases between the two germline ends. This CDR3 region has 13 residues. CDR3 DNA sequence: TGCGCCAGCAGCTTTGACTACTCAAGTGAAGCTTTCTTT. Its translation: CASSFDYSSEAFF.

In nucleotides, the CDR3 is TGTGCCAGCAGTTTAATACCCCGGGGGGCCGAGCAGTACTTC. It specifies CASSLIPRGAEQYF. V usage is TRBV28 and J usage is TRBJ2-7, with D maybe TRBD2 (7 bases). CDR3 length: 14 amino acids. Trimming cost V 2 bases and J 6 bases, with 14 bases left between them. Germline V gene data show CDR1 as MDHEN and CDR2 as SYDVKM.

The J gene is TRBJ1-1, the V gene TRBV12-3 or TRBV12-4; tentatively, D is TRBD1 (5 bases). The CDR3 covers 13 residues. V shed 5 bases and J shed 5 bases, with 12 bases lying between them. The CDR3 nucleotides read TGTGCCAGCAGTCCCCGTGGGGGGACTGAAGCTTTCTTT. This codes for CASSPRGGTEAFF.

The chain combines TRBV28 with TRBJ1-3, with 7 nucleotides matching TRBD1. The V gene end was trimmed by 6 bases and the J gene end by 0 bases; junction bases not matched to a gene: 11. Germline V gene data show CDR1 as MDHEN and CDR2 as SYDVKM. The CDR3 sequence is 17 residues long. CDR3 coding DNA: TGTGCCAGCAGACCTGGGACAGCCTCTTACTCTGGAAACACCATATATTTT. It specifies CASRPGTASYSGNTIYF.

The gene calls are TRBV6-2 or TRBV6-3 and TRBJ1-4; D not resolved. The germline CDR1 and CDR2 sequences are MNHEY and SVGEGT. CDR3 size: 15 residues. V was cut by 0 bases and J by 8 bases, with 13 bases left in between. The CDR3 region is CASSYSPTGAEKLFF. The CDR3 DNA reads TGTGCCAGCAGTTACTCCCCCACGGGAGCCGAAAAACTGTTTTTT.

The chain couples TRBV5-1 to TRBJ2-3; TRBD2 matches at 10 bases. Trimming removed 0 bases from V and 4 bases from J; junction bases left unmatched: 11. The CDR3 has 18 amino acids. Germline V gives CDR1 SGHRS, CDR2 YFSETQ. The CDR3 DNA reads TGCGCCAGCAGCTTGGTTGCGTCTAGCGGGAGTAACCCAGATACGCAGTATTTT. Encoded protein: CASSLVASSGSNPDTQYF.

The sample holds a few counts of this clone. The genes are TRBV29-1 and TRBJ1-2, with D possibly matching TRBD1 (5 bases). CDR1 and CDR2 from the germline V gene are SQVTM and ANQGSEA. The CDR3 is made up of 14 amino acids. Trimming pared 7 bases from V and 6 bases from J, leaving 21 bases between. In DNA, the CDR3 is TGCAGCGAGGGGAGACTCGGACTGACCCATGGCTACACCTTC. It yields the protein CSEGRLGLTHGYTF.

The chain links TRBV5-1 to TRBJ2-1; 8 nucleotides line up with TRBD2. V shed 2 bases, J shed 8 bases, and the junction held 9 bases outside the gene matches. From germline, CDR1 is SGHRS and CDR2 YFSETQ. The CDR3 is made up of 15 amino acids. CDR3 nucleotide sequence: TGCGCCAGCAGCTTTGGGAGCGGGAGTGGTGATGAGCAGTTCTTC. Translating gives CASSFGSGSGDEQFF.

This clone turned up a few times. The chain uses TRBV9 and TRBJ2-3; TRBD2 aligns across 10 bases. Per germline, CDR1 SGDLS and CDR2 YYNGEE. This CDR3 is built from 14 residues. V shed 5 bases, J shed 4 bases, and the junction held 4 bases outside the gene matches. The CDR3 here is CASSIGLAADTQYF. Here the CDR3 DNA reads TGTGCCAGCAGTATCGGACTAGCGGCAGATACGCAGTATTTT.